This note documents a single TCR beta chain sequence. Authors' processing steps: Reference gene primers were amplified, and this amplification served to estimate nucleated cell counts. Repertoires were generated with immunoSEQ multiplex PCR, while TCRdb's copy carries only in-frame clones and drops some. That table furnishes V, J and clone size, whereas the DNA furnished D and trimming. The sample gives roughly 100,000 clones, just over 85% of which show up once; about 3.5% is in the top ten. Trimming removed 7 bases from V and 8 bases from J, with 15 bases in between. The CDR3 totals 13 residues. Per the germline V gene, CDR1 is MNHEY and CDR2 is SVGAGI. The sample originates from a study of blood T cell repertoires in COVID-19. For the study at large: Specimens from acute and convalescent COVID-19 originated in the United States, Italy and Spain. PBMCs, B-cell-depleted T cells, or T cells were the source of the cDNA or gDNA that made up the material.

The sample comprised peripheral blood. The V gene is TRBV6-5, the J gene TRBJ2-4, with D perhaps matching TRBD1 (6 bases). This TCR was sampled from a human donor in a cohort sampled during active COVID-19. The CDR3 spells CASTQPGADIQYF. The CDR3, as DNA: TGTGCCAGCACTCAACCAGGGGCGGACATTCAGTACTTC.